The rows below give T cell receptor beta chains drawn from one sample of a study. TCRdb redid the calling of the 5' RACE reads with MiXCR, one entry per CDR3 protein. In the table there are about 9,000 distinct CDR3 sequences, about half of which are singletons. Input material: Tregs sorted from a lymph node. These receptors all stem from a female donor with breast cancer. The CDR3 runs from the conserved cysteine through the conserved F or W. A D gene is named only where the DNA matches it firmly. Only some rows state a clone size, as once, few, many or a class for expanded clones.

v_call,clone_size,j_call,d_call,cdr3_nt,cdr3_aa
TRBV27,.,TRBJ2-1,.,TGTGCCAGCAGTTTATCAGCAGGCTCCTACAATGAGCAGTTCTTC,CASSLSAGSYNEQFF
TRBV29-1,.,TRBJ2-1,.,TGCAGCGTTGGGAACAATGAGCAGTTCTTC,CSVGNNEQFF
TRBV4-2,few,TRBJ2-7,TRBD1,TGTGCCAGCAGCATACCGGGACAGGAGCCCAGCGAGCAGTACTTC,CASSIPGQEPSEQYF
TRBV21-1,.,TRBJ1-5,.,TGTGCCAGCAGCAAAGAGAAAAAGGGACAGGGGGCCAATCAGCCCCAGCATTTT,CASSKEKKGQGANQPQHF
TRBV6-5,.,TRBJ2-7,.,TGTGCCAGCAGTCGAGGGCTCGAGCAGTACTTC,CASSRGLEQYF
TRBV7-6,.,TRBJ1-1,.,TGTGCCAGCAGCTTAAACCGTCACCGTATGGACACTGAAGCTTTCTTT,CASSLNRHRMDTEAFF
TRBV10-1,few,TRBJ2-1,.,TGCGCCAGCAGCCCTCAGCCGACAGGAGAGCAGTTCTTC,CASSPQPTGEQFF
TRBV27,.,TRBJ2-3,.,TGTGCCAGCAGTCCACCTTATTTACCGGATACGCAGTATTTT,CASSPPYLPDTQYF
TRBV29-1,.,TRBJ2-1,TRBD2,TGCAGCGTTGAGGTAGGGGCTAGCGGGCGGGGCGAGCAGTTCTTC,CSVEVGASGRGEQFF
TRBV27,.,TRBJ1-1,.,TGTGCCAGCAGTCCCGGACAGATGAACACTGAAGCTTTCTTT,CASSPGQMNTEAFF
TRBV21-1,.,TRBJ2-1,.,TGTGCCAGCAGCCGAAAAGAGGGTGGGCCGACCTACAATGAGCAGTTCTTC,CASSRKEGGPTYNEQFF
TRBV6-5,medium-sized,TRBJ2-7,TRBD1,TGTGCCAGCAGCAAACGTCCACAGGGGGTAGTTTACGAGCAGTACTTC,CASSKRPQGVVYEQYF
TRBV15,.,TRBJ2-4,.,TGTGCCACCAGCAGGTCCGTTAGCAGGGCGGACATTCAGTACTTC,CATSRSVSRADIQYF
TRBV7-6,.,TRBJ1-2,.,TGTGCCAGCAGCTCCCTAACAGGGTTATCTGGCTACACCTTC,CASSSLTGLSGYTF
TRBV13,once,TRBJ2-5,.,TGTGCCAGCAGCTTGGACATGCAAGAGACCCAGTACTTC,CASSLDMQETQYF
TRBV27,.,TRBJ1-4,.,TGTGCCAGCAGTTTATTGGGGAATGAAAAACTGTTTTTT,CASSLLGNEKLFF
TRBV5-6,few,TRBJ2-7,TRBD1,TGTGCCAGCAGCTTTGGGACAGGGAGCTACGAGCAGTACTTC,CASSFGTGSYEQYF
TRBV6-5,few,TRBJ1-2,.,TGTGCCAGCAGCCCCTACCTAGTTTCAGGGAGTGGCTACACCTTC,CASSPYLVSGSGYTF
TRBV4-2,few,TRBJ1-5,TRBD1,TGTGCCAGCAGCCAAGACAGGGGGAATCAGCCCCAGCATTTT,CASSQDRGNQPQHF
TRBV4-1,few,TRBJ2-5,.,TGCGCCAGCAGCGACTTGGACAGCCAAGAGACCCAGTACTTC,CASSDLDSQETQYF
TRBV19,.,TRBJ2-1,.,TGTGCCAGTTCGGACAGCTCCTACAATGAGCAGTTCTTC,CASSDSSYNEQFF
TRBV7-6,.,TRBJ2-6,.,TGTGCCAGCAGCTTAGGCGGGACAGAATCATTCTCTGGGGCCAACGTCCTGACTTTC,CASSLGGTESFSGANVLTF
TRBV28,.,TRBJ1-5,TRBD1,TGTGCCAGCAGTTTTGAGGGACAGGGTAATCAGCCCCAGCATTTT,CASSFEGQGNQPQHF
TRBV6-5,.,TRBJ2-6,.,TGTGCCAGCAGTTACGGGTTTAGCGACCTAGGGGCCAACGTCCTGACTTTC,CASSYGFSDLGANVLTF
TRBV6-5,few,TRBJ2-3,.,TGTGCCAGCAGTCGTAACGGGCTAAGCACAGATACGCAGTATTTT,CASSRNGLSTDTQYF
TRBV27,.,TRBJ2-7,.,TGTGCCAGCAGTTTGAGTGTTACCTACGAGCAGTACTTC,CASSLSVTYEQYF
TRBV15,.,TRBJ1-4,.,TGTGCCACCAGCAATACGGTTACTAATGAAAAACTGTTTTTT,CATSNTVTNEKLFF
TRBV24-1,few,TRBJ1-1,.,TGTGCCACCAGTGATGCAGGGGAGACTTACTTT,CATSDAGETYF
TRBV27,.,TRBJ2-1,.,TGTGCCAGCATGATACTAGGGAGCTCCTACAATGAGCAGTTCTTC,CASMILGSSYNEQFF
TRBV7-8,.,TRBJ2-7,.,TGTGCCAGCAGCTTAGAGCTGCGCGAGCAGTACTTC,CASSLELREQYF
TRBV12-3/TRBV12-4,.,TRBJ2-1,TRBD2,TGTGCCAGCAAAGGACTAGCGGGGGTCAATGAGCAGTTCTTC,CASKGLAGVNEQFF
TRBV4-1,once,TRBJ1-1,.,TGCGCCAGCAGCCAAGACCAATGGGGGATTTCTGAAGCTTTCTTT,CASSQDQWGISEAFF
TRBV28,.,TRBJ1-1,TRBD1,TGTGCCAGCAGTCCAGACAGGGTTGAGGCTTTCTTT,CASSPDRVEAFF
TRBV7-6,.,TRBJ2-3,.,TGTGCCAGCAGCTTAGCGTATGATACGCAGTATTTT,CASSLAYDTQYF
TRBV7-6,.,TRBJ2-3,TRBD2,TGTGCCAGCAGCTTTAACCGCCTAGCGGGAGGAGAATGGTTGACAGATACGCAGTATTTT,CASSFNRLAGGEWLTDTQYF
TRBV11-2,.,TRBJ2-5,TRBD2,TGTGCCAGCAGCTTAGCAGCGGGGTTACAAGAGACCCAGTACTTC,CASSLAAGLQETQYF
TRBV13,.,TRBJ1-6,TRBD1,TGTGCCAGCAGCTCCAGATTCCGGCAAACAGGGGGCACACCCCTCCACTTT,CASSSRFRQTGGTPLHF
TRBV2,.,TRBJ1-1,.,TGTGCCAGCAGTGAATCGTGGGAAGAAGCTTTCTTT,CASSESWEEAFF
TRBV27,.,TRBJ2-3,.,TGTGCCAGCAGACAGGGTCCCCCAGATACGCAGTATTTT,CASRQGPPDTQYF
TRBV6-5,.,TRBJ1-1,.,TGTGCCAGCGGTGCCTCGACAGGAGGATACACTGAAGCTTTCTTT,CASGASTGGYTEAFF
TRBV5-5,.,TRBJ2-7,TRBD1,TGTGCCAGCAGCCTGAGGACAGGATCCTACGAGCAGTACTTC,CASSLRTGSYEQYF
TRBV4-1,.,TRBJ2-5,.,TGCGCCAGCAGCCAAGATTCCGATCGGGAGACCCAGTACTTC,CASSQDSDRETQYF
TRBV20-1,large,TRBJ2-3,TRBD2,TGCAGTGCTATCACGCTAGCGGGGGGCCGGGGCACAGATACGCAGTATTTT,CSAITLAGGRGTDTQYF
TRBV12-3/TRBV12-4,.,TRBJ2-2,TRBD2,TGTGCCAGCAGCCCCTCGGGACTAGCGGGAGAATCCGGGGAGCTGTTTTTT,CASSPSGLAGESGELFF
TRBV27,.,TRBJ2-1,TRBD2,TGTGCCAGCAGTTTATCAGGTCCGGGGGGACTAGCCCGTAATGAGCAGTTCTTC,CASSLSGPGGLARNEQFF
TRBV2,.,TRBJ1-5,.,TGTGCCAGCAGTGAAGGGCACATCTATAGCAATCAGCCCCAGCATTTT,CASSEGHIYSNQPQHF
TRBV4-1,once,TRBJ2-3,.,TGCGCCGGCAGCCAAGAACGTACAGATACGCAGTATTTT,CAGSQERTDTQYF
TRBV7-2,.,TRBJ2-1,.,TGTGCCAGCAGGGAGCGGAGGGGTTCTCAAGGTTCGTATGAGCAGTTCTTC,CASRERRGSQGSYEQFF